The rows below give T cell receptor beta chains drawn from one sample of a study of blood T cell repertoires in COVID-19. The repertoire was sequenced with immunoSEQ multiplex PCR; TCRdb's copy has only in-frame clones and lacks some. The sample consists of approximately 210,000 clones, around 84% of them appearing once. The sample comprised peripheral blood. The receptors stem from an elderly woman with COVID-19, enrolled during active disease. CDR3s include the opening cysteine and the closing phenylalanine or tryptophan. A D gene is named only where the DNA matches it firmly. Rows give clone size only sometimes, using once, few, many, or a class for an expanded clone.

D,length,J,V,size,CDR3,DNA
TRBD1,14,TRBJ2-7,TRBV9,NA,CASSVRDRDYEQYF,TGTGCCAGCAGCGTAAGGGACAGGGACTACGAGCAGTACTTC
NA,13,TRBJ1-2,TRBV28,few,CASSLPGEGGYTF,TGTGCCAGCAGTTTGCCGGGGGAGGGTGGCTACACCTTC
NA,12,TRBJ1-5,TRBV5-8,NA,CASTAGGAAQHF,TGTGCCAGCACCGCTGGAGGGGCCGCCCAGCATTTT
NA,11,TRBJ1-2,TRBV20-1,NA,CSAKGAHGYTF,TGCAGTGCTAAAGGGGCCCATGGCTACACCTTC
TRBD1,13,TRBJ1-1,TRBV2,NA,CASRRDSNTEAFF,TGTGCCAGCAGACGGGACAGCAACACTGAAGCTTTCTTT
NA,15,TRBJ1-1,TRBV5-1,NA,CASSPSGGLNTEAFF,TGCGCCAGCAGCCCCAGCGGGGGGCTGAACACTGAAGCTTTCTTT
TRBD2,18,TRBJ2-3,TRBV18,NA,CASSPPRGGPSGTDTQYF,TGTGCCAGCTCACCACCCCGGGGGGGCCCGTCCGGCACAGATACGCAGTATTTT
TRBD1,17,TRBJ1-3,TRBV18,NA,CASSPLQGTVSGNTIYF,TGTGCCAGCTCACCGCTACAGGGGACCGTCTCTGGAAACACCATATATTTT
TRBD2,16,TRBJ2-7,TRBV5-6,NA,CASSLDPGGSSYEQYF,TGTGCCAGCAGCTTGGACCCGGGGGGGAGCTCCTACGAGCAGTACTTC
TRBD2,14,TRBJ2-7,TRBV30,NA,CAWSVPGGNYEQYF,TGTGCCTGGAGTGTCCCGGGGGGAAACTACGAGCAGTACTTC
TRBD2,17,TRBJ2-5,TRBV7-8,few,CASSPRTSGGAGETQYF,TGTGCCAGCAGCCCGCGGACTAGCGGGGGGGCCGGGGAGACCCAGTACTTC
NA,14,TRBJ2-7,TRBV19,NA,CASRLDNGAYEQYF,TGTGCCAGTAGACTAGACAATGGGGCCTACGAGCAGTACTTC
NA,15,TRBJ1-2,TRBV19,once,CASEASPGRTDGYTF,TGTGCCAGCGAAGCCTCTCCGGGGAGAACGGATGGCTACACCTTC
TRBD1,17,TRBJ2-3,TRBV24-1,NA,CATSDFGGQGAADTQYF,TGTGCCACCAGTGATTTTGGGGGACAGGGGGCCGCAGATACGCAGTATTTT
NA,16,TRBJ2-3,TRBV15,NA,CATSREPTREADTQYF,TGTGCCACCAGCAGAGAGCCTACAAGGGAGGCGGATACGCAGTATTTT